The rows below give T cell receptor beta chains drawn from one sample of a study of T cell responses to AZD1222 COVID-19 vaccine. Sequencing used immunoSEQ multiplex PCR; TCRdb keeps in-frame clones, though not all of them. The data contain roughly 120,000 clones, 81% of them singletons. Source: peripheral blood, taken on day 0 of AZD1222 vaccination. The receptors originated from an adult in good health. CDR3s include the opening cysteine and the closing phenylalanine or tryptophan. A D gene is named only where the DNA matches it firmly. Part of the rows lack a size; the others show once, few, many or a class for expanded clones.

>once|NA|TRBV28|TRBJ1-6
TGTGCCAGCAGTCCATACACCCTTTTCTCCTATAATTCACCCCTCCACTTT
CASSPYTLFSYNSPLHF
>NA|NA|TRBV28|TRBJ1-4
TGTGCCAGCAGGCAGGGTCGCACTAATGAAAAACTGTTTTTT
CASRQGRTNEKLFF
>NA|TRBD1|TRBV9|TRBJ1-2
TGTGCCAGCAATCTCCAGGGGGGCCTCGGCTATGGCTACACCTTC
CASNLQGGLGYGYTF
>NA|NA|TRBV28|TRBJ2-7
TGTGCCAGCAGTTTGAAGCGTTCCTACGAGCAGTACTTC
CASSLKRSYEQYF
>NA|NA|TRBV28|TRBJ2-2
TGTGCCAGCAGGAAACAGGGAACCGGGGAGCTGTTTTTT
CASRKQGTGELFF
>NA|TRBD1|TRBV2|TRBJ1-4
TGTGCCAGCAGGGACAGGGAGGGTGAAAAACTGTTTTTT
CASRDREGEKLFF
>NA|TRBD1|TRBV7-8|TRBJ2-3
TGTGCCAGCAGCTTACGCCCACAGGGGTTAATGGCAGATACGCAGTATTTT
CASSLRPQGLMADTQYF
>NA|NA|TRBV6-5|TRBJ1-5
TGTGCCAGCAGTTACTCGGCGGGTAGCAATCAGCCCCAGCATTTT
CASSYSAGSNQPQHF
>NA|TRBD2|TRBV30|TRBJ2-7
TGTGCCTGGACTTCGCTTAGCGGGGGGTCCTACGAGCAGTACTTC
CAWTSLSGGSYEQYF
>NA|TRBD1|TRBV27|TRBJ1-2
TGTGCCAGCAGCAGAGGGGGCTTCGACTATGGCTACACCTTC
CASSRGGFDYGYTF
>NA|NA|TRBV6-5|TRBJ2-7
TGTGCCAGCAGAGGTCTCAGTTCCTACGAGCAGTACTTC
CASRGLSSYEQYF
>NA|NA|TRBV2|TRBJ1-6
TGTGCCAGCAGTGAAGGGAGCAGGGCGGGTAATTCACCCCTCCACTTT
CASSEGSRAGNSPLHF
>NA|NA|TRBV10-3|TRBJ1-2
TGTGCCATCAGTGACAGACGGTCCTATGACTACACCTTC
CAISDRRSYDYTF
>few|TRBD1|TRBV28|TRBJ2-3
TGTGCCAGCAGTTTCCGCAGGGGGCGGGATACGCAGTATTTT
CASSFRRGRDTQYF
>NA|TRBD1|TRBV7-9|TRBJ1-3
TGTGCCAGCAGCCAGGGACAGCTCTCTGGAAACACCATATATTTT
CASSQGQLSGNTIYF
>NA|NA|TRBV11-2|TRBJ2-7
TGTGCCAGCAGCTTAGATCTAGTAGCGGTGGGACGCTACGAGCAGTACTTC
CASSLDLVAVGRYEQYF
>NA|NA|TRBV19|TRBJ1-3
TGTGCCAGTCAGCAGGGTAGTGCTGGAAACACCATATATTTT
CASQQGSAGNTIYF